What follows are 16 T cell receptor beta chains derived from one specimen sequenced in a study of T cell responses to AZD1222 COVID-19 vaccine. The protocol was immunoSEQ multiplex PCR, while the TCRdb copy is restricted to in-frame clones and leaves out a portion. The sample yields roughly 130,000 clones, more than 85% seen once. Here the sequenced sample was peripheral blood, taken on day 0 of AZD1222 vaccination. The source is an adult in good health.

The chain combines TRBV5-5 with TRBJ1-2; 10 bases are a match to TRBD1. The CDR3 length is 15 residues. Germline CDR1 is SGHKS and CDR2 is YYEKEE (reference sequence). V was pared by 3 bases and J by 7 bases, with 9 bases of the junction left unmatched. CDR3 DNA: TGTGCCAGCAGCTCCGGACAGGGGGGCGCAGGTGGCTACACCTTC. Translation: CASSSGQGGAGGYTF.

The chain links TRBV5-1 to TRBJ1-1, with D perhaps matching TRBD1 (5 bases). Germline lookup yields CDR1 SGHRS and CDR2 YFSETQ. V lost 0 bases to trimming and J lost 3 bases, with 12 bases between them. The CDR3 covers 15 residues. For the CDR3, the DNA is TGCGCCAGCAGCTTGGTGCCCAGGGCTGACACTGAAGCTTTCTTT. Its protein product is CASSLVPRADTEAFF.

This chain links TRBV10-2 with TRBJ2-7; tentative D call: TRBD2 (7 bases). CDR1 is WSHSY, CDR2 SAAADI, per germline. The CDR3 contains 16 residues. The V and J ends lost 7 bases and 4 bases respectively, with 23 bases between them. The CDR3 DNA is TGCGCCAGCACTGAAGGGGGGGCTGTGACGCGTTACGAGCAGTACTTC. Translation: CASTEGGAVTRYEQYF.

DNA for the CDR3: TGTGCCTGGAGTGTACAGGGGCTCTATGGCTACACCTTC. Protein: CAWSVQGLYGYTF. The V gene is TRBV30, the J gene TRBJ1-2, with TRBD1 matching 7 bases. The length of the CDR3 is 13 residues. V trimming: 0 bases; J trimming: 4 bases; junction bases outside the gene matches: 2. Germline V gene lookup returns CDR1 GTSNPN and CDR2 SVGIG (reference sequence).

The J gene is TRBJ1-4, the V gene TRBV29-1, with D unresolved. The germline V and J ends were trimmed by 7 bases and 5 bases, with 8 bases remaining between them. CDR3 size: 11 residues. CDR1 is SQVTM, CDR2 ANQGSEA, per germline. The CDR3, as DNA: TGCAGCGGGACCCTAAATGAAAAACTGTTTTTT. Translating gives CSGTLNEKLFF.

The genes are TRBV15 and TRBJ1-6, with D possibly matching TRBD1 (6 bases). V lost 0 bases to trimming and J lost 5 bases, with 11 bases between them. Per germline, CDR1 LNHNV and CDR2 YYDKDF (reference sequence). CDR3 length: 16 residues. The CDR3 protein is CATSRDAGVNNSPLHF. In DNA, the CDR3 is TGTGCCACCAGCAGAGATGCAGGGGTCAATAATTCACCCCTCCACTTT.

CDR3 sequence reads: CASSGTTGGGQPQHF. Written as DNA, the CDR3 is TGTGCCAGCAGTGGAACGACAGGGGGCGGTCAGCCCCAGCATTTT. The chain employs TRBV2 and TRBJ1-5; 10 bases are shared with TRBD1. This CDR3 has 15 residues. V shed 4 bases and J 6 bases; nucleotides not matched to a gene: 6. Germline V gene data show CDR1 as SNHLY and CDR2 as FYNNEI. Together with reference TRBV2 and TRBJ1-5, the CDR3 gives the full variable domain: EPEVTQTPSHQVTQMGQEVILRCVPISNHLYFYWYRQILGQKVEFLVSFYNNEISEKSEIFDDQFSVERPDGSNFTLKIRSTKLEDSAMYFCASSGTTGGGQPQHFGDGTRLSIL.

The chain uses TRBV9 and TRBJ1-1; possible D gene TRBD1, 5 bases. From germline, CDR1 is SGDLS and CDR2 YYNGEE. With 0 bases removed from V and 3 bases from J, the gap between germline ends came to 6 bases. The CDR3 covers 13 residues. This CDR3 reads CASSVGGYTEAFF. As DNA, the CDR3 is TGTGCCAGCAGCGTAGGGGGGTACACTGAAGCTTTCTTT.

The chain recombines TRBV28 with TRBJ2-3; D call uncertain. In germline, CDR1 is MDHEN, CDR2 SYDVKM. This CDR3 spans 12 amino acids. V was trimmed by 6 bases and J by 7 bases, leaving 11 bases between them. Here the CDR3 DNA reads TGTGCCAGCAGCCCCATCCCTAATACGCAGTATTTT. Amino acids: CASSPIPNTQYF.

The chain links TRBV5-5 to TRBJ1-2; unclear D gene. CDR1 is SGHKS, CDR2 YYEKEE, per germline (reference sequence). The ends were cut back, 2 bases at V and 0 bases at J, with 23 bases in the middle. This CDR3 region has 19 residues. CDR3 amino acids: CASSFSGLHGEGSNYGYTF. CDR3 in DNA: TGTGCCAGCAGCTTTTCAGGACTCCATGGGGAAGGGTCTAACTATGGCTACACCTTC. The full variable domain, rest sourced from reference TRBV5-5 and TRBJ1-2, is DAGVTQSPTHLIKTRGQQVTLRCSPISGHKSVSWYQQVLGQGPQFIFQYYEKEERGRGNFPDRFSARQFPNYSSELNVNALLLGDSALYLCASSFSGLHGEGSNYGYTFGSGTRLTVV.

The chain has TRBV7-8 and TRBJ2-4; 7 positions match TRBD1. CDR1 is SGHVS, CDR2 FQNEAQ, per germline. With 5 bases clipped from V and 6 bases from J, the junction kept 10 bases outside the gene matches. The CDR3 runs to 15 residues. For the CDR3, the DNA is TGTGCCAGCAGCGTAACCCACCGACAGGGAAACATTCAGTACTTC. Protein sequence: CASSVTHRQGNIQYF.

The genes are TRBV27 and TRBJ1-2, with unresolved D. The germline CDR1 and CDR2 sequences are MNHEY and SMNVEV (reference sequence). V lost 3 bases and J 1 base, leaving 9 bases between the germline ends. This CDR3 region has 14 residues. CDR3 nucleotide sequence: TGTGCCAGCAGTTTTCACGGCCGTAACTATGGCTACACCTTC. As protein: CASSFHGRNYGYTF.

The rearrangement uses TRBV29-1 and TRBJ1-2; D uncertain. CDR3 size: 13 residues. Germline CDR1 and CDR2: SQVTM and ANQGSEA. The V gene lost 1 base and the J gene lost 2 bases, with 8 bases spanning the gap. The CDR3 coding sequence is TGCAGCGTTGAAGGAGGAGGGAACTATGGCTACACCTTC. It translates to CSVEGGGNYGYTF.

The sample holds one count of this clone. The chain links TRBV10-1 to TRBJ1-2; 7 bases align to TRBD1. The CDR3 extends over 15 amino acids. Germline trimming cut 5 bases from V and 0 bases from J; bases unmatched to any gene: 6. The germline gives CDR1 WNHNN, CDR2 SYGVQD (reference sequence). The CDR3 DNA sequence: TGCGCCAGCAGTATAACAGGGGTAACTAACTATGGCTACACCTTC. Translation: CASSITGVTNYGYTF.

This chain joins TRBV7-8 and TRBJ2-6; D not certain. This CDR3 has 13 residues. Trimming left V 3 bases short and J 7 bases short, with 7 bases between. Germline V gene data show CDR1 as SGHVS and CDR2 as FQNEAQ. The chain's CDR3 is CASSLTVANVLTF. The CDR3 DNA reads as TGTGCCAGCAGCTTGACTGTAGCCAACGTCCTGACTTTC.

The J gene is TRBJ1-4, the V gene TRBV27; a possible D gene is TRBD1 (5 bases). With 5 bases removed from V and 8 bases from J, the gap between germline ends came to 15 bases. The V gene's germline CDR1 is MNHEY and CDR2 SMNVEV (reference sequence). This CDR3 is built from 14 residues. The CDR3 sequence: CASSGWGEGEKLFF. CDR3 coding DNA: TGTGCCAGCAGTGGCTGGGGGGAGGGGGAAAAACTGTTTTTT.